These 8 T cell receptor beta chains came from one sample sequenced in a study of T cell repertoires in cytomegalovirus infection. No antigen has been identified for these receptors. TCRdb processed the reads anew with MiXCR; each CDR3 protein has one entry. The sample includes around 360,000 distinct CDR3 sequences, about a third of them seen just once. The sample here was cultured PBMCs, taken from culture after CMV antigen stimulation. The source of these receptors is a human donor in good health (CMV status not recorded). Some clones in this sample may be carry-over from other donors' samples.

This clonotype has a handful of counts. This sequence joins TRBV2 and TRBJ2-2, with TRBD2 as a possible D gene (5 bases). The CDR3 is made up of 14 amino acids. V was cut by 7 bases and J by 7 bases, with 16 bases left in between. The germline V gene has CDR1 SNHLY and CDR2 FYNNEI. CDR3 coding DNA: TGTGCCAGCAATCTGATGGCGGGTAGCGGGGAGCTGTTTTTT. This encodes CASNLMAGSGELFF.

There are a few counts of this clonotype. The rearrangement uses TRBV4-1 and TRBJ2-1; D not certain. CDR3 size: 17 residues. V dropped 2 bases and J dropped 0 bases, with 14 bases sitting between them. Germline-derived CDR1 and CDR2 are MGHRA and YSYEKL. CDR3 protein: CASSQIIVRYSYNEQFF. For the CDR3, the DNA is TGCGCCAGCAGCCAAATTATTGTGAGGTACTCCTACAATGAGCAGTTCTTC.

This chain links TRBV6-5 with TRBJ2-1; 7 bases map to TRBD2. The CDR3 is 15 residues long. CDR1 is MNHEY and CDR2 is SVGAGI in the germline V gene. The trim removed 2 bases at V and 12 bases at J, leaving 13 bases unmatched. The CDR3 is CASSYGRGRKRGQFF. For the CDR3, the DNA is TGTGCCAGCAGTTACGGTCGCGGGAGAAAGAGAGGGCAGTTCTTC.

The rearrangement joins TRBV7-8 to TRBJ1-2, with TRBD1 matching over 9 bases. This CDR3 contains 16 residues. J was trimmed by 2 bases and V by 5 bases; bases with no gene match: 9. Germline V gene data show CDR1 as SGHVS and CDR2 as FQNEAQ. CDR3 nucleotide sequence: TGTGCCAGCAGCAAAGATCCTACAGGGGGCAACTATGGCTACACCTTC. Translating it yields CASSKDPTGGNYGYTF.

Ten or more counts support this clonotype. V gene TRBV7-2 combines with J gene TRBJ1-2, with D uncertain. Germline-derived CDR1 and CDR2 are SGHTA and FQGNSA. There are 14 residues in the CDR3. V was trimmed by 5 bases and J by 0 bases, leaving 10 bases between them. The DNA for the CDR3 is TGTGCCAGCAGCCCTGACGGGACTAACTATGGCTACACCTTC. This codes for CASSPDGTNYGYTF.

The chain is built from TRBV28 and TRBJ2-7, with TRBD2 matching over 10 bases. The junction had 4 bases not matched to a gene; V was cut back by 1 base and J by 4 bases. The CDR3 totals 15 residues. Germline V gene sequence: CDR1 MDHEN, CDR2 SYDVKM. DNA of the CDR3: TGTGCCAGCAGTTTATTCGCTAGCGGGAGATACGAGCAGTACTTC. It translates to CASSLFASGRYEQYF. Complete variable domain (other parts from reference TRBV28 and TRBJ2-7): DVKVTQSSRYLVKRTGEKVFLECVQDMDHENMFWYRQDPGLGLRLIYFSYDVKMKEKGDIPEGYSVSREKKERFSLILESASTNQTSMYLCASSLFASGRYEQYFGPGTRLTVT.

This clonotype came up a few times. The rearrangement links TRBV11-3 to TRBJ2-1; no firm D call. The V and J ends lost 6 bases and 4 bases respectively, with 22 bases between them. Germline V gene data show CDR1 as SGHNT and CDR2 as YENEEA. This CDR3 comprises 17 residues. The CDR3: CASSQRAVGVGYNEQFF. CDR3 nucleotides: TGTGCCAGCAGTCAAAGGGCGGTCGGAGTGGGGTACAATGAGCAGTTCTTC.

There are many counts of this clonotype. The chain employs TRBV7-2 and TRBJ2-5, with TRBD2 matching 9 bases. Trimming took 6 bases from V and 3 from J; bases not matched to a gene: 11. Germline V lookup: CDR1 SGHTA, CDR2 FQGNSA. CDR3 size: 16 residues. This CDR3 is CASSYQASGAKETQYF. The CDR3 bases are TGTGCCAGCAGTTACCAGGCTAGCGGGGCGAAAGAGACCCAGTACTTC. Filled out from reference TRBV7-2 and TRBJ2-5, the complete variable domain reads GAGVSQSPSNKVTEKGKDVELRCDPISGHTALYWYRQSLGQGLEFLIYFQGNSAPDKSGLPSDRFSAERTGGSVSTLTIQRTQQEDSAVYLCASSYQASGAKETQYFGPGTRLLVL.